One TCR beta chain is described in this entry. As yet, its antigen is unknown. Expressed TCRB transcripts were sequenced, since all the RNA that had been isolated was reverse transcribed. Roughly 3.6 million reads on average were seen across naive, central memory and regulatory T cell samples. Profiled with immunoSEQ multiplex PCR; TCRdb holds only in-frame clones, not every one. The sample yields around 150,000 clones, about 8.1% seen once. This entry comes from a study of beta chain features in type 1 diabetes. Study as a whole: Patients shared similar age, gender and cell yields with healthy donors.

Germline CDR1 and CDR2: MNHEY and SVGAGI. V lost 2 bases and J lost 2; bases outside the gene matches: 6. This CDR3 is built from 15 residues. Study-wide findings and caveats: Patients with Type 1 diabetes showed moderately but significantly shorter TCRB CDR3s in all four CD4+ subsets.

Sequenced: central memory CD4+ T cells from blood. This receptor was identified in a man aged 18 to 30 in good health. The chain is built from TRBV6-5 and TRBJ2-7; 7 positions agree with TRBD1. CDR3 in amino acids: CASSYGQERTYEQYF. The CDR3 DNA reads TGTGCCAGCAGTTACGGACAGGAACGGACCTACGAGCAGTACTTC.